These 23 T cell receptor beta chains were sequenced from one sample in a study of blood T cell repertoires in COVID-19 (dated by TCRdb to the early 2020s). The method was the immunoSEQ multiplex PCR assay. TCRdb stores this immuneACCESS table with in-frame sequences only. Part of the clones is absent; in the studies checked, under half of the shortfall reflects unresolved V genes, and no reason is known for the rest. The sample includes around 290,000 clones, with roughly 91% observed a single time. The top ten clonotypes cover approximately 4.6% of the sample. Sequenced input: peripheral blood. The receptors stem from a man between 35 and 55 years old with acute or convalescent COVID-19.

This clone was counted a single time. V and J are TRBV25-1 and TRBJ2-7; no definite D call. There are 15 residues in the CDR3. Trimming left V 1 base short and J 0 bases short, with 10 bases between. Germline loops: CDR1 MGHDK, CDR2 SYGVNS. CDR3 sequence: CASSESGSVSYEQYF. CDR3 bases: TGTGCCAGCAGTGAATCAGGCTCGGTCTCCTACGAGCAGTACTTC.

The chain uses TRBV15 and TRBJ1-2; D gene ambiguous. The CDR3 spans 11 residues. Germline values: CDR1 LNHNV, CDR2 YYDKDF (reference sequence). V gave up 6 bases and J gave up 2 bases, with 4 bases separating them. The CDR3 DNA is TGTGCCACCAGGGGCAACTATGGCTACACCTTC. Translation gives CATRGNYGYTF.

V gene TRBV11-2 combines with J gene TRBJ2-4; 7 bases match TRBD1. Germline CDR1 reads SGHAT; CDR2 reads FQNNGV. This CDR3 has 15 amino acids. V trimming: 6 bases; J trimming: 7 bases; junction bases outside the gene matches: 12. The CDR3 spells CASSLRGTVVNIQYF. In DNA form, the CDR3 reads TGTGCCAGCAGTTTAAGAGGGACAGTAGTGAACATTCAGTACTTC.

The genes are TRBV11-2 and TRBJ1-2; 10 bases are shared with TRBD1. V lost 5 bases to trimming and J lost 0 bases; unmatched junction nucleotides: 9. The CDR3 runs to 17 residues. Germline lookup yields CDR1 SGHAT and CDR2 FQNNGV. The CDR3 bases are TGTGCCAGCAGCCCCCGGACAGGGGGGTTTACTAACTATGGCTACACCTTC. As protein: CASSPRTGGFTNYGYTF. Based on the CDR3 plus reference TRBV11-2 and TRBJ1-2, the full variable domain is EAGVAQSPRYKIIEKRQSVAFWCNPISGHATLYWYQQILGQGPKLLIQFQNNGVVDDSQLPKDRFSAERLKGVDSTLKIQPAKLEDSAVYLCASSPRTGGFTNYGYTFGSGTRLTVV.

This chain links TRBV7-2 with TRBJ1-6; D perhaps matches TRBD1 (6 bases). CDR1 and CDR2 (germline): SGHTA, FQGNSA. V was pared by 7 bases and J by 7 bases, with 14 bases between. The CDR3 contains 14 residues. CDR3 DNA: TGTGCCAGCAATCCAGGACAGCTAAATTCACCCCTCCACTTT. Protein product: CASNPGQLNSPLHF.

The chain recombines TRBV5-8 with TRBJ1-1, with D uncertain. CDR3 length equals 14 residues. Germline values: CDR1 SGHTS, CDR2 YDEGEE. Trimming took 1 base from V and 0 from J, leaving 7 bases between them. The CDR3 protein is CASSLPGLNTEAFF. The CDR3 DNA reads TGTGCCAGCAGCTTGCCGGGGTTGAACACTGAAGCTTTCTTT.

The chain employs TRBV2 and TRBJ2-4, with a possible D match to TRBD1 (6 bases). This CDR3 is built from 14 residues. Germline CDR1 is SNHLY and CDR2 is FYNNEI. The V end was cut by 6 bases, the J end by 6 bases, with 15 bases between. CDR3 protein: CASSPGQGGNIQYF. The CDR3, as DNA: TGTGCCAGCAGCCCGGGACAAGGGGGAAACATTCAGTACTTC.

This clone was detected a few times. V gene TRBV2 combines with J gene TRBJ1-1; D perhaps matches TRBD1 (6 bases). The CDR3 covers 14 residues. V dropped 5 bases and J dropped 6 bases, with 16 bases sitting between them. Germline values: CDR1 SNHLY, CDR2 FYNNEI. The CDR3, as DNA: TGTGCCAGCAGTCCTAATGGCAGGGGCCCTGAAGCTTTCTTT. Translation gives CASSPNGRGPEAFF.

V is TRBV2 and J is TRBJ1-1; TRBD1 is a possible D gene (6 bases). V was shortened by 7 bases and J by 0 bases, with 15 bases between the two germline ends. The CDR3 extends over 15 amino acids. Per the germline V gene, CDR1 is SNHLY and CDR2 is FYNNEI. The CDR3 spells CASTILGQMNTEAFF. For the CDR3, the DNA is TGTGCCAGCACCATCCTCGGACAGATGAACACTGAAGCTTTCTTT. Based on the CDR3 plus reference TRBV2 and TRBJ1-1, the full variable domain is EPEVTQTPSHQVTQMGQEVILRCVPISNHLYFYWYRQILGQKVEFLVSFYNNEISEKSEIFDDQFSVERPDGSNFTLKIRSTKLEDSAMYFCASTILGQMNTEAFFGQGTRLTVV.

The chain has TRBV5-5 and TRBJ2-1, with 8 bases aligning to TRBD1. Germline V CDR1 and CDR2: SGHKS, YYEKEE (reference sequence). The V gene end was trimmed by 0 bases and the J gene end by 4 bases; junction bases not matched to a gene: 3. This CDR3 region has 15 residues. CDR3 protein: CASSLEGQVYNEQFF. The CDR3 DNA reads as TGTGCCAGCAGCTTGGAGGGACAGGTTTACAATGAGCAGTTCTTC.

The V call is TRBV19, the J call TRBJ1-2; a weak D match, TRBD1 (6 bases). Germline CDR1 reads LNHDA; CDR2 reads SQIVND (reference sequence). The CDR3 is made up of 14 amino acids. Trimming took off 4 bases at V and 0 bases at J, with 9 bases between the two ends. The CDR3 loop is CASSTAGANYGYTF. The CDR3 DNA follows: TGTGCCAGTAGTACAGCAGGGGCTAACTATGGCTACACCTTC.

The rearrangement uses TRBV19 and TRBJ1-2; 7 bases are a match to TRBD1. From germline, CDR1 is LNHDA and CDR2 SQIVND (reference sequence). The CDR3 is 12 amino acids. The V segment lost 5 bases and the J segment 7 bases; nucleotides outside the gene matches: 4. CDR3 in DNA: TGTGCCAGTAGTTCGACAGGGCTTGGCTACACCTTC. It is translated as CASSSTGLGYTF.

The chain is built from TRBV11-3 and TRBJ2-1; the match to TRBD1 covers 9 bases. V trimming: 4 bases; J trimming: 5 bases; junction bases outside the gene matches: 9. The length of the CDR3 is 16 residues. Germline assignment: CDR1 SGHNT and CDR2 YENEEA. The CDR3 sequence is CASSSDTGTGNNEQFF. CDR3 nucleotide sequence: TGTGCCAGCAGCTCGGACACCGGGACAGGGAACAATGAGCAGTTCTTC.

The chain links TRBV24-1 to TRBJ2-2; tentative D call: TRBD2 (7 bases). The germline V and J ends were trimmed by 5 bases and 1 base, with 16 bases remaining between them. The CDR3 has 17 amino acids. Germline CDR1 is KGHDR and CDR2 is SFDVKD. The CDR3, as DNA: TGTGCCACCAGTGCCCTGGGAGGGGGGCGGAACACCGGGGAGCTGTTTTTT. This translates into CATSALGGGRNTGELFF.

For the CDR3, the DNA is TGTGCCAGCAGCTTCCCGGGGGGGGATACGCAGTATTTT. It is translated as CASSFPGGDTQYF. The V call is TRBV11-2, the J call TRBJ2-3; TRBD2 aligns across 8 bases. CDR3 length: 13 amino acids. The ends lost 3 bases at V and 6 bases at J; junction bases unmatched: 2. Per germline, CDR1 SGHAT and CDR2 FQNNGV.

J is TRBJ1-2 and V is TRBV14; tentative D call: TRBD1 (5 bases). Trimming left V 0 bases short and J 2 bases short, with 16 bases between. The CDR3 runs to 17 residues. CDR1 and CDR2 (germline): SGHDN, FVKESK. This CDR3 reads CASSQDPYGHRNYGYTF. Written as DNA, the CDR3 is TGTGCCAGCAGCCAAGACCCGTACGGACACCGAAACTATGGCTACACCTTC.

This clone was recorded only once. The chain combines TRBV10-3 with TRBJ2-7; unclear D gene. The CDR3 totals 12 residues. Trimming cost V 6 bases and J 6 bases, with 12 bases left between them. Germline lookup yields CDR1 ENHRY and CDR2 SYGVKD. For the CDR3, the DNA is TGTGCCATCAGCCCGACTTCAATCGAGCAGTACTTC. The encoded protein is CAISPTSIEQYF.

This clone occurred a few times. This chain links TRBV6-5 with TRBJ1-1; possible D gene TRBD1, 5 bases. Germline loops: CDR1 MNHEY, CDR2 SVGAGI. Trimming stripped 0 bases from V and 4 bases from J, with 6 bases between. The CDR3 loop spans 13 amino acids. The CDR3 nucleotides read TGTGCCAGCAGTTACTCTCAGGGCACTGAAGCTTTCTTT. As protein: CASSYSQGTEAFF.

The V call is TRBV15, the J call TRBJ2-7, with D possibly being TRBD2 (5 bases). Trimming removed 0 bases from V and 4 bases from J, with 7 bases in between. The CDR3 runs to 13 residues. The V gene's germline CDR1 is LNHNV and CDR2 YYDKDF (reference sequence). The CDR3 coding sequence is TGTGCCACCAGCAGAGATGAGGGATACGAGCAGTACTTC. Protein: CATSRDEGYEQYF.

The gene calls are TRBV10-1 and TRBJ2-3, with 11 bases that match TRBD2. V trimming: 4 bases; J trimming: 6 bases; junction bases outside the gene matches: 6. CDR3 length: 15 residues. Germline CDR1 WNHNN, CDR2 SYGVQD (reference sequence). In DNA form, the CDR3 reads TGCGCCAGCAGTGCCGGGACTAGCGGAAGGGATACGCAGTATTTT. Translating gives CASSAGTSGRDTQYF.

The V gene is TRBV5-1, the J gene TRBJ2-2, with 7 nucleotides matching TRBD2. The V segment lost 7 bases and the J segment 1 base; nucleotides outside the gene matches: 13. CDR1 and CDR2 from the germline V gene are SGHRS and YFSETQ. The CDR3 has 17 amino acids. CDR3 DNA: TGCGCCAGCGGGGGAGGGCCAGGGTACGTGAACACCGGGGAGCTGTTTTTT. The encoded protein is CASGGGPGYVNTGELFF.

The chain combines TRBV7-9 with TRBJ1-2; TRBD1 might be the D (6 bases). Trimming stripped 0 bases from V and 3 bases from J, with 8 bases between. The CDR3 totals 14 residues. Germline CDR1 and CDR2: SEHNR and FQNEAQ (reference sequence). CDR3 sequence reads: CASSLASGDYGYTF. The CDR3 bases are TGTGCCAGCAGCTTAGCATCAGGGGACTATGGCTACACCTTC. The full variable domain, its missing parts supplied by reference TRBV7-9 and TRBJ1-2, is DTGVSQNPRHKITKRGQNVTFRCDPISEHNRLYWYRQTLGQGPEFLTYFQNEAQLEKSRLLSDRFSAERPKGSFSTLEIQRTEQGDSAMYLCASSLASGDYGYTFGSGTRLTVV.

The chain links TRBV5-4 to TRBJ2-3; maybe TRBD1 (5 bases). The germline V gene encodes CDR1 SGHNT and CDR2 YYREEE (reference sequence). The CDR3 length is 16 residues. The V gene lost 1 base and the J gene lost 9 bases, with 21 bases spanning the gap. CDR3 residues: CASSLLENSGRGTQYF. CDR3 DNA: TGTGCCAGCAGCTTGTTGGAGAACTCGGGTAGGGGAACGCAGTATTTT.